One sample yielded the 5 T cell receptor beta chains listed below, sequenced in a study of human T cells and chemical hapten exposure. TCRdb processed the RACE reads anew with MiXCR; each CDR3 protein has one entry. The table shows over 300,000 distinct CDR3 sequences, with 4.5% to 5.5% occurring only once. The sample's time point: pre-sensitization, week 0. The treatment denotes: therapeutic diphenylcyclopropenone sensitization with weekly scalp DPC. The sequences come from whole blood, collected in connection with sensitization to the hapten diphenylcyclopropenone (DPC). These TCRs come from a woman between 50 and 59 years old with alopecia areata. Some clones in this sample may be carry-over from other donors' samples.

This chain connects TRBV6-2 or TRBV6-3 to TRBJ2-1, with D perhaps matching TRBD1 or TRBD2 (5 bases each). Trimming left V 4 bases short and J 6 bases short, with 19 bases between. The CDR3 is 16 amino acids. The germline V gene encodes CDR1 MNHEY and CDR2 SVGEGT. The CDR3 region is CASSSFPGPLANEQFF. CDR3 nucleotide sequence: TGTGCCAGCAGTTCGTTTCCGGGACCCCTGGCCAATGAGCAGTTCTTC.

The chain combines TRBV7-9 with TRBJ1-1, with 12 bases lining up with TRBD1. The CDR3 spans 16 residues. Trimming removed 4 bases from V and 8 bases from J; junction bases left unmatched: 11. Germline V lookup: CDR1 SEHNR, CDR2 FQNEAQ (reference sequence). Written as DNA, the CDR3 is TGTGCCAGCAGCTCCTTACCGGGACAGGGGGCCGGGGAAGCTTTCTTT. As protein: CASSSLPGQGAGEAFF.

The V gene is TRBV6-5, the J gene TRBJ2-2; TRBD1 matches 7 bases. CDR1 and CDR2 from the germline V gene are MNHEY and SVGAGI. The CDR3 has 16 residues. With V trimmed by 6 bases and J by 5 bases, 12 bases remained unmatched. The CDR3: CASSLSGGGKTGELFF. For the CDR3, the DNA is TGTGCCAGCAGCCTCTCAGGGGGTGGGAAAACCGGGGAGCTGTTTTTT.

This clonotype was seen repeatedly, ten times or more. This chain's CDR3 is CASSGVKETQYF. CDR3 DNA sequence: TGTGCCAGCAGTGGAGTGAAAGAGACCCAGTACTTC. The rearrangement joins TRBV2 to TRBJ2-5; D unresolved. Germline values: CDR1 SNHLY, CDR2 FYNNEI. Trimming removed 4 bases at V and 3 bases at J, with 6 bases between. The CDR3 is 12 residues long.

Many counts were recorded for this clonotype. The V gene is TRBV29-1, the J gene TRBJ2-5, with 7 bases lining up with TRBD1. Looked up from germline, CDR1 is SQVTM and CDR2 is ANQGSEA. J lost 0 bases, V lost 4 bases, and 5 bases had no gene match. The CDR3 has 14 residues. CDR3 sequence: CSVVPQGNQETQYF. Written as DNA, the CDR3 is TGCAGCGTTGTACCACAGGGGAACCAAGAGACCCAGTACTTC.